This TCR beta chain was sequenced for a study of blood T cells in healthy people across ages. Comments on this clonotype: The target antigen is unknown.

Study results and limitations: Naive CD4+ cell counts and diversity both ran higher in long-lived than in aged donors. Shifts in expanded clonotypes may have been confounded by donor CMV status, which was unknown.

Sample-barcoded 5' priming and a J-beta primer mix drove a second PCR of about 7 to 11 cycles. Each CDR3 protein is one row after TCRdb ran MiXCR on the 5' RACE reads. The sample lists approximately 1.5 million distinct CDR3 sequences, approximately 42% occurring once. The CDR3 loop spans 14 amino acids. Trimming took off 5 bases at V and 3 bases at J, with 13 bases between the two ends. The V gene's germline CDR1 is SGHAT and CDR2 FQNNGV. The sequence derives from a woman under 30 in good health. The chain recombines TRBV11-2 with TRBJ1-2; D remains unclear. The sequencing input was blood. Here the CDR3 reads CASSPMWKDYGYTF. Written as DNA, the CDR3 is TGTGCCAGCAGCCCCATGTGGAAGGACTATGGCTACACCTTC.